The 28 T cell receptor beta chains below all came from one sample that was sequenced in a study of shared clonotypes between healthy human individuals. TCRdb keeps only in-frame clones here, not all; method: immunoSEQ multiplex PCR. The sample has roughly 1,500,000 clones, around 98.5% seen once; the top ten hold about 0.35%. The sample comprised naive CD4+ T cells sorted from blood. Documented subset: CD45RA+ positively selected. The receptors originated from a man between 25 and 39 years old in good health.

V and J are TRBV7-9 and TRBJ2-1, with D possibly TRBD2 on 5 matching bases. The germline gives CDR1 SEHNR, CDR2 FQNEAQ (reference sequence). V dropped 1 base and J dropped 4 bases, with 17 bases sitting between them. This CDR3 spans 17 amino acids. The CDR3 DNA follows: TGTGCCAGCAGCTTAGGTGTGACCCTAGCTCTATACAATGAGCAGTTCTTC. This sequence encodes CASSLGVTLALYNEQFF.

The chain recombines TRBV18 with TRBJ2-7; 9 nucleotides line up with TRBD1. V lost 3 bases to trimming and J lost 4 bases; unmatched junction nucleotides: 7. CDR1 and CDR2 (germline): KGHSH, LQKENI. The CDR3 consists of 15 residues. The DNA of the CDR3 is TGTGCCAGCTCACCCCCACCCGGGACAGGGTACGAGCAGTACTTC. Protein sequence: CASSPPPGTGYEQYF. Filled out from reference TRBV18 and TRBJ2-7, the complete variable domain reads NAGVMQNPRHLVRRRGQEARLRCSPMKGHSHVYWYRQLPEEGLKFMVYLQKENIIDESGMPKERFSAEFPKEGPSILRIQQVVRGDSAAYFCASSPPPGTGYEQYFGPGTRLTVT.

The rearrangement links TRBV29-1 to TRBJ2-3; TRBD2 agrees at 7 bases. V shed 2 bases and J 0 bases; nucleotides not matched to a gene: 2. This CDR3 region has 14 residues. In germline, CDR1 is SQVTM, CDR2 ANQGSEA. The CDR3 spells CSVESGGSTDTQYF. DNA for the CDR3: TGCAGCGTTGAATCCGGGGGGAGCACAGATACGCAGTATTTT.

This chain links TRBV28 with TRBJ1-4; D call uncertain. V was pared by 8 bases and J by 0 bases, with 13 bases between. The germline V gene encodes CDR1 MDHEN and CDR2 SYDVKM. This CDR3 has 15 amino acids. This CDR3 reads CASGGMASTNEKLFF. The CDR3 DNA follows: TGTGCCAGCGGAGGGATGGCCTCAACTAATGAAAAACTGTTTTTT.

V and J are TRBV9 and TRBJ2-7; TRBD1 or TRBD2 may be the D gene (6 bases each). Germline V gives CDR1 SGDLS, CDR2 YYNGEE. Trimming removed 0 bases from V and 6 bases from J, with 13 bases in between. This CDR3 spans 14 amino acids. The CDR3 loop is CASSVEPGAGEQYF. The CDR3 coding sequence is TGTGCCAGCAGCGTAGAACCGGGGGCAGGCGAGCAGTACTTC.

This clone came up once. The CDR3 DNA is TGCGCCAGCAGCCAAGTCTCTGGACTGCTCCCCTACGAGCAGTACTTC. The encoded protein is CASSQVSGLLPYEQYF. The chain carries TRBV4-3 and TRBJ2-7, with D maybe TRBD2 (5 bases). This CDR3 comprises 16 residues. V was cut by 1 base and J by 2 bases, with 15 bases left in between. CDR1 is LGHNA, CDR2 YSLEER, per germline.

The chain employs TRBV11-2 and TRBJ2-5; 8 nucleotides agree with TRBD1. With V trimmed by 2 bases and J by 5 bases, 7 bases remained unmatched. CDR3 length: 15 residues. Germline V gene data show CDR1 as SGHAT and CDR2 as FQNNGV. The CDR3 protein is CASSLSRTGRETQYF. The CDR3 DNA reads TGTGCCAGCAGCTTAAGCAGGACAGGGAGGGAGACCCAGTACTTC.

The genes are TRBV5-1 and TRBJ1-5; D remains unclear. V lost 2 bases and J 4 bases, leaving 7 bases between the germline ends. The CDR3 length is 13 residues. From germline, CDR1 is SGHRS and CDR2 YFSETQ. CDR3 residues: CASSFNWNQPQHF. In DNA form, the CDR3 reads TGCGCCAGCAGCTTCAATTGGAATCAGCCCCAGCATTTT.

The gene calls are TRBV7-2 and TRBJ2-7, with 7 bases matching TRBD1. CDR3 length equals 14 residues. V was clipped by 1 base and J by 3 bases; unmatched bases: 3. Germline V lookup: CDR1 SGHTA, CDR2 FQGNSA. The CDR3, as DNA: TGTGCCAGCAGCTTAGAGGGACAGTTCTACGAGCAGTACTTC. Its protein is CASSLEGQFYEQYF.

CDR3 protein: CASSLEGREQPQHF. CDR3 sequence (DNA): TGCGCCAGCAGCTTGGAGGGTAGAGAACAGCCCCAGCATTTT. The gene calls are TRBV5-1 and TRBJ1-5; D remains unclear. The CDR3 is 14 residues long. Germline values: CDR1 SGHRS, CDR2 YFSETQ. V lost 0 bases to trimming and J lost 7 bases, with 11 bases between them. Complete variable domain (other parts from reference TRBV5-1 and TRBJ1-5): KAGVTQTPRYLIKTRGQQVTLSCSPISGHRSVSWYQQTPGQGLQFLFEYFSETQRNKGNFPGRFSGRQFSNSRSEMNVSTLELGDSALYLCASSLEGREQPQHFGDGTRLSIL.

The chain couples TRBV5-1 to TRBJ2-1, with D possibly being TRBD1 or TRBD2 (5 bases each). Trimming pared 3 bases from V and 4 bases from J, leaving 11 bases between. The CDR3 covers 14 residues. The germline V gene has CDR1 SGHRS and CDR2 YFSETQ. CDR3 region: CASSWGTTYNEQFF. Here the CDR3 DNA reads TGCGCCAGCAGCTGGGGGACGACTTACAATGAGCAGTTCTTC.

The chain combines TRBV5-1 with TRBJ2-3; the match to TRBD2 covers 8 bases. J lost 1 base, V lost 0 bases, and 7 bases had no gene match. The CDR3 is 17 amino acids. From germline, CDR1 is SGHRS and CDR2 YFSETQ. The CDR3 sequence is CASSLGLGRGGTDTQYF. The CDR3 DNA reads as TGCGCCAGCAGCTTGGGACTCGGGAGGGGTGGCACAGATACGCAGTATTTT.

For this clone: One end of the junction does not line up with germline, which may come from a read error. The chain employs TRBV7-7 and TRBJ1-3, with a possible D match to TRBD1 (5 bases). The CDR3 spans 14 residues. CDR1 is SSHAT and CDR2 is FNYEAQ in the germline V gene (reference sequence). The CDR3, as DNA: TGTGCTAGCAGCTTAGGGACGGCTGGAAACACCATATATTTT. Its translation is CASSLGTAGNTIYF.

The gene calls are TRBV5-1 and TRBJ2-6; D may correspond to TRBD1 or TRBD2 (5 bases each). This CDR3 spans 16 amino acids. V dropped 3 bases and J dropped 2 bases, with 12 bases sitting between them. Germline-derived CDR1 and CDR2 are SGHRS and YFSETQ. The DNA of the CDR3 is TGCGCCAGCAGCTCGGGTTCGGGGCCTGGGGCCAACGTCCTGACTTTC. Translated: CASSSGSGPGANVLTF.

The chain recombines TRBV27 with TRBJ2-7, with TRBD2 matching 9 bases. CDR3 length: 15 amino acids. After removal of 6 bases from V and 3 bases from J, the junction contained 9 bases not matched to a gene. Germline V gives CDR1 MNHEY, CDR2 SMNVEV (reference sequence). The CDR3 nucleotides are TGTGCCAGCAGGCCTGCGGTAGCGGGAGTCTACGAGCAGTACTTC. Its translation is CASRPAVAGVYEQYF.

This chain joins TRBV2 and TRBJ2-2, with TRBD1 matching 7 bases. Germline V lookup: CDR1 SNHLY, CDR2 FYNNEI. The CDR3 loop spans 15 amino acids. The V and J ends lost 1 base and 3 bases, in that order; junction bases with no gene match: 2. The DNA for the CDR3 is TGTGCCAGCAGTGAAGGGGGACAGCACACCGGGGAGCTGTTTTTT. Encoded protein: CASSEGGQHTGELFF.

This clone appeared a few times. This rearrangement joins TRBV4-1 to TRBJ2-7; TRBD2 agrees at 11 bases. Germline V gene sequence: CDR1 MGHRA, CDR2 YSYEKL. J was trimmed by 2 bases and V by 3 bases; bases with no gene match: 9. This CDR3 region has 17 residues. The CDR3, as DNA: TGCGCCAGCAGCCAGCATATTCTAGCGGGAGGAGCCTACGAGCAGTACTTC. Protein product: CASSQHILAGGAYEQYF.

CDR3 region: CASSLLAGSLGEQYF. CDR3 DNA: TGTGCCAGCAGCTTGCTAGCGGGAAGCCTGGGAGAGCAGTACTTC. The chain joins TRBV5-5 to TRBJ2-7; 9 nucleotides match TRBD2. The CDR3 length is 15 residues. The ends lost 1 base at V and 7 bases at J; junction bases unmatched: 9. Germline V gene sequence: CDR1 SGHKS, CDR2 YYEKEE (reference sequence).

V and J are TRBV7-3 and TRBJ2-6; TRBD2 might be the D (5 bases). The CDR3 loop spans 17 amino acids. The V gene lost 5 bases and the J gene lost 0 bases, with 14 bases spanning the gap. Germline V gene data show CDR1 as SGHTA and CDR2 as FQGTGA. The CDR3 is CASSPGLANSGANVLTF. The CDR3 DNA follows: TGTGCCAGCAGCCCCGGACTGGCCAACTCTGGGGCCAACGTCCTGACTTTC.

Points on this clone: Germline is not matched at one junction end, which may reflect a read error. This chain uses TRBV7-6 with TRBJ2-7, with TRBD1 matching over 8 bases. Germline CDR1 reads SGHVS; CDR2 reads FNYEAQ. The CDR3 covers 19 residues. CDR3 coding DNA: TGTGCCAGCAGCCCTAGGCTCAGGGGGCGCCGACGAGGCTCCTCCGAGCAGTACTTC. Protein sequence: CASSPRLRGRRRGSSEQYF.

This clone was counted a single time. CDR3 sequence (DNA): TGTGCCAGTAGGAAATCACAGGGGAGGACTGAAGCTTTCTTT. It encodes CASRKSQGRTEAFF. The genes are TRBV19 and TRBJ1-1, with 7 bases lining up with TRBD1. CDR3 length: 14 residues. CDR1 LNHDA and CDR2 SQIVND come from the germline V gene (reference sequence). V shed 6 bases and J 5 bases; nucleotides not matched to a gene: 9. The full variable domain, with the rest looked up from reference TRBV19 and TRBJ1-1, is DGGITQSPKYLFRKEGQNVTLSCEQNLNHDAMYWYRQDPGQGLRLIYYSQIVNDFQKGDIAEGYSVSREKKESFPLTVTSAQKNPTAFYLCASRKSQGRTEAFFGQGTRLTVV.

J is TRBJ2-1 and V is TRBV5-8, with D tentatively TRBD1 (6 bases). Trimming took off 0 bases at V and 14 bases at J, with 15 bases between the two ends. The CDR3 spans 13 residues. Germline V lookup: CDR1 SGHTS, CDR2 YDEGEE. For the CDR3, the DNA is TGTGCCAGCAGCTTGGCACCCCGACAGGTGGAGTTCTTC. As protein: CASSLAPRQVEFF.

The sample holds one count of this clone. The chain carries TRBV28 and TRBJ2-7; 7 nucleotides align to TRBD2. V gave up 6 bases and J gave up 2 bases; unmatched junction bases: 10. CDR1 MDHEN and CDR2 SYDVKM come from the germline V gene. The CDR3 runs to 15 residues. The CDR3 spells CASSKYGREPYEQYF. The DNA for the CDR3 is TGTGCCAGCAGCAAATACGGGCGGGAGCCCTACGAGCAGTACTTC. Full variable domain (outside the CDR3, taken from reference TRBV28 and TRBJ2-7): DVKVTQSSRYLVKRTGEKVFLECVQDMDHENMFWYRQDPGLGLRLIYFSYDVKMKEKGDIPEGYSVSREKKERFSLILESASTNQTSMYLCASSKYGREPYEQYFGPGTRLTVT.

This CDR3 reads CASSFLGRNEQYF. The CDR3 DNA is TGTGCCAGCAGTTTTCTGGGTAGGAACGAGCAGTACTTC. The rearrangement uses TRBV28 and TRBJ2-7; D is ambiguous. CDR1 is MDHEN, CDR2 SYDVKM, per germline. The CDR3 contains 13 residues. Trimming pared 3 bases from V and 5 bases from J, leaving 11 bases between.

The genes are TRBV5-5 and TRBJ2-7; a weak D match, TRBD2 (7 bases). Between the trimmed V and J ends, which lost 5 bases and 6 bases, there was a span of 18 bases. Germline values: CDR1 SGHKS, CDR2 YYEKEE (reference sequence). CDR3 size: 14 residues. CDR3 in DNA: TGTGCCAGCAGTTTCACAGGGAGGGAAACCGAGCAGTACTTC. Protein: CASSFTGRETEQYF. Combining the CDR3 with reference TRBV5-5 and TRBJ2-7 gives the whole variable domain DAGVTQSPTHLIKTRGQQVTLRCSPISGHKSVSWYQQVLGQGPQFIFQYYEKEERGRGNFPDRFSARQFPNYSSELNVNALLLGDSALYLCASSFTGRETEQYFGPGTRLTVT.

CDR3 sequence reads: CASSPRDILSYEQYF. CDR3 DNA sequence: TGTGCCAGCAGCCCGAGGGATATTCTCTCCTACGAGCAGTACTTC. V is TRBV28 and J is TRBJ2-7; D possibly corresponds to TRBD2 (5 bases). With 6 bases removed from V and 0 bases from J, the gap between germline ends came to 15 bases. The CDR3 is 15 amino acids. Germline-derived CDR1 and CDR2 are MDHEN and SYDVKM.

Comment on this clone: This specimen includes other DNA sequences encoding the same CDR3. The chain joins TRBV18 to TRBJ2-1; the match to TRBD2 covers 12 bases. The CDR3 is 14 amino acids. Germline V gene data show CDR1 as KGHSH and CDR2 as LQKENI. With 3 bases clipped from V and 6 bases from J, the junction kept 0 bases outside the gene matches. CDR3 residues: CASSPTSGSNEQFF. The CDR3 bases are TGTGCCAGCTCACCGACTAGCGGGAGCAATGAGCAGTTCTTC.

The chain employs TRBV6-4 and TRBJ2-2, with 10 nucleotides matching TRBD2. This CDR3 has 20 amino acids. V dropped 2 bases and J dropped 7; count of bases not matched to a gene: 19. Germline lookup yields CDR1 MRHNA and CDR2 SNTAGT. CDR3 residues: CASSDRGGLAGAMRYGELFF. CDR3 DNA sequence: TGTGCCAGCAGTGACCGCGGGGGGCTAGCGGGAGCGATGCGGTACGGGGAGCTGTTTTTT.